This paragraph reports one T cell receptor (beta chain). This clone was counted between two and nine times. Its antigen target is currently unknown. No base qualities exist here, and no much larger clone lies one base off it. These data originate in a study of CD49a tissue-resident CD8 T cells in human skin listed by TCRdb under 2017. The study in broad terms: Tissue-resident memory CD8+ T cell subsets in human skin, defined by CD49a, CD69 and CD103 expression, were examined in the study.

Compared with germline, V lacks 0 bases and J lacks 3 bases; bases without a gene match: 4. From cysteine to phenylalanine, the CDR3 is 16 amino acids long. Only the CDR3 portion is preserved as DNA: 48 bases, with reading frame beginning at the first base. Based on the germline V gene, the CDR1 and CDR2 sequences are SGDLS and YYNGEE. In sorted CD8+ T cells obtained from the blood, dermis and epidermis of roughly five healthy donors, TCR beta CDR3 regions were analysed. All TCR-sequenced donors were healthy individuals, and each provided both blood and skin samples. Sorting was used to isolate CD8+ T cell populations prior to TCR beta sequencing. The library relied on the immunoSEQ multiplex PCR assay. The source study handled its data this way. TCR V beta family usage frequencies were compared across the sorted blood, dermal and epidermal CD8+ T cell populations. The table comes from immuneACCESS by way of TCRdb, which keeps in-frame sequences with V and J called. Part of the clones is missing from these tables; in studies checked, under half for an unresolved V gene and the rest for unknown reasons. V and J calls and clone size follow that table, whereas D and trimming were derived from the DNA. A total of just under 850 clones appear in this sample, almost 75% of them only once. The top ten clones comprise 10% to 15% of the sample.

The rearranged segments are TRBV9 and TRBJ2-7; 12 nucleotides in the junction match TRBD1. The clonotype was recovered from a human donor in good health. Sequenced: CLA- CD8+ effector memory T cells sorted from blood. The nucleotide sequence is given as TGTGCCAGCAGCGTAGCTGGGACAGGGGGCCACTACGAGCAGTACTTC. Its translation is CASSVAGTGGHYEQYF. This CDR3, with the reference TRBV9 and TRBJ2-7 proteins standing in past its ends, gives the full variable domain DSGVTQTPKHLITATGQRVTLRCSPRSGDLSVYWYQQSLDQGLQFLIQYYNGEERAKGNILERFSAQQFPDLHSELNLSSLELGDSALYFCASSVAGTGGHYEQYFGPGTRLTVT.